This TCR beta chain was sequenced during a study of blood T cell repertoires in COVID-19. Study information: Specimens from acute and convalescent COVID-19 originated in the United States, Italy and Spain. Sources were T cells, B-cell-depleted T cells, or PBMCs; the material itself was cDNA or gDNA.

A Seattle source enrolled patients during active infection and followed them longitudinally. As handled by the study authors: Reference gene primers were amplified, and this amplification served to estimate nucleated cell counts. Method: immunoSEQ multiplex PCR; TCRdb's copy keeps in-frame clones and lacks some. V and J calls and clone size are as listed in that table; D and trimming were resolved from the DNA. This table holds about 320,000 clones, 85% to 90% found once. The V and J ends lost 8 bases and 3 bases, in that order; junction bases with no gene match: 4. Looked up from germline, CDR1 is MNHEY and CDR2 is SMNVEV (reference sequence). The CDR3 runs 13 residues.

The sample consisted of peripheral blood. This receptor was obtained from a woman aged 25 to 39 with COVID-19, enrolled during active disease. The rearrangement uses TRBV27 and TRBJ2-1; 7 bases line up with TRBD2. CDR3 protein: CASGGVLYNEQFF. CDR3 in DNA: TGTGCCAGCGGGGGGGTCCTCTACAATGAGCAGTTCTTC.